This TCR beta chain comes out of a study of beta chain features in type 1 diabetes. Overall study findings and caveats: Since sequencing was performed on cDNA, cells with high TCR expression could be over-represented. Patients and controls would share equally any PCR tilt toward shorter templates.

Sequencing targeted expressed TCRB transcripts, as all isolated RNA had been reverse transcribed. TCRdb keeps only in-frame clones here, not all; method: immunoSEQ multiplex PCR. In the table there are about 900,000 clones, under 20% of which are singletons. This clone was detected only a few times. Antigen unknown. Germline CDR1 and CDR2: SGHAT and FQNNGV. This CDR3 region has 13 residues. V lost 5 bases and J lost 10, with 15 bases in between. The chain is built from TRBV11-2 and TRBJ2-1, with D perhaps matching TRBD2 (6 bases). What was sequenced was naive CD4+ T cells from blood. The clonotype comes from a young woman in good health. The CDR3: CASSPRLVWEQFF. As DNA, the CDR3 is TGTGCCAGCAGCCCCCGACTAGTCTGGGAGCAGTTCTTC.